This T cell receptor beta chain was sequenced for a study of cytomegalovirus exposure and HLA in healthy donors (dated by TCRdb to 2016 to 2017). Looking at the study overall: An earlier analysis of roughly 570 of the donors reported 250 to 300 Gb of sequence data and 95 million to 130 million unique TCR beta sequences obtained from around 180 million T cells. An early release that covered fewer than 750 HLA-typed donors contained approximately 300 gigabases of sequencing data and tens of millions of unique TCR sequences. Of the approximately 370 genotyped donors, 75% to 85% were placed in the genetic ancestry cluster associated with self-reported Caucasian donors. The study aimed to test whether cataloging public T cell receptors could reveal signatures of past pathogen exposure. The T cell repertoires of several hundred subjects were profiled by immunosequencing and related to cytomegalovirus serostatus. A separate validation cohort of about 110 different subjects was used in addition to the approximately 700-subject first cohort. To predict cytomegalovirus infection status, the study combined high-throughput TCR immunosequencing, statistical association of individual TCRs with disease status, and machine learning. In a later analysis, previously published TCR beta repertoires from 550 to 750 donors were re-analyzed and high-resolution HLA genotyping was added so that TCR occurrence patterns could be studied. In the later analysis, no new phenotypic data were used to find candidate immune exposures; instead, reliance was placed on TCR beta sequences and their occurrence across donors. An earlier analysis of about 620 of the donors applied high-throughput TCR beta sequencing to assess whether each TCR beta V gene segment acted as functional or pseudogenic. Donor age, sex, ethnicity and CMV serostatus were compiled together with the repertoire data. In a later genetic analysis, genome-wide SNP genotypes for 398 of the 666 donors were used, and that subset was treated as a discovery cohort. All discovery cohort repertoires had been generated using a single sequencing platform. Both class I and class II loci were covered by HLA typing, at four-digit resolution. Typing coverage varied by locus: roughly 629-640 donors for A, B, C, DRB1 and DQB1; under 550 for DQA1; nearly 610 for DPA1; approximately 490 for DPB1. Because of strong linkage in the cohort, 5 or 6 DR-DQ haplotypes were treated as single units for association and clustering. Across 300 to 400 genotyped donors of the cohort, an average of about 240,000 unique TCR beta nucleotide sequences per donor were sequenced, and roughly 20% of those sequences were non-productive.

The cohort comprised 710 or so healthy bone marrow donors. Cohort members were all nominally healthy when sampled, although unrecorded immune exposures were likely present. The donor was CMV seronegative and belonged to the group of around 400 seronegative cohort members. Each donor provided a peripheral blood sample, and peripheral blood mononuclear cells were used for TCR beta sequencing. The Qiagen DNeasy Blood Extraction Kit was used to extract genomic DNA from the blood cell samples. The library was produced with the immunoSEQ multiplex PCR assay. A mixture of 60 forward primers for TCR Vbeta segments and 13 reverse primers for TCR Jbeta segments was used in the multiplex PCR. Amplification of the CDR3 region of rearranged TCR beta genes was performed with a multiplex PCR assay on genomic DNA. On the Illumina HiSeq System, the amplified TCR beta libraries were sequenced as 87-base-pair reads. Turning to the authors' computational methods: Across the 500 to 700 repertoires, a later analysis counted tens of millions of unique TCR beta chains, 8.5 million to 12 million of which were shared by at least two donors. Raw reads were error-corrected and collapsed into unique sequences with a nearest-neighbor algorithm that merged closely related sequences to remove PCR and sequencing errors. Alignment of CDR3 sequences to IMGT reference sequences was used to assign V, D and J gene segments. For a sequence to be retained, a match of at least six nucleotides was required to both a V gene segment and a J gene segment. A rearrangement was called productive if the CDR3 had no stop codons and remained in frame with V and J, and every other rearrangement was called non-productive. CDR3 was defined according to IMGT convention as the region running from the second conserved V-encoded cysteine to the conserved J-encoded phenylalanine. The earlier analysis of about 610 of the donors excluded sequences that lacked an unambiguous match to a single V gene segment. An earlier analysis of around 600 of the donors classified V segments as functional when productive rearrangements were above 56.7% and as segregating when the standard deviation between donors was above 5%. To diagnose cytomegalovirus status from the catalog of TCR beta chain sequences, a statistical classification framework was built. In a later analysis, TCR nucleotide sequences were compared against IMGT/GENE-DB human TR gene sequences so that V and J genes could be assigned. In a later analysis, CDR3 sequences and most-parsimonious VDJ recombination scenarios were assigned using the TCRdist pipeline. In a later analysis, every TCR beta chain was defined by the combination of its CDR3 amino acid sequence and its V-gene family, and reads without a unique V-gene family were dropped. To address suspected cross-contamination and a sequencing artifact, a later analysis removed some 620 highly shared, low-generation-probability nucleotide sequences. In a later analysis, a clonal expansion index was calculated for each public chain from normalized within-repertoire ranks of inferred template counts. In a later analysis, generation probabilities were computed using a VDJ recombination model fitted to out-of-frame rearrangements, and the results were checked against IGoR. A later analysis scored TCR-TCR, TCR-HLA and TCR-CMV co-occurrence with hypergeometric tests, applying a repertoire-size bias correction to TCR pairs. A later analysis estimated false discovery rates by permuting HLA or CMV assignments 20 times. In a later analysis, co-occurring TCRs were grouped using DBSCAN, and TCRdist sequence similarity was added for clustering within HLA-allele-positive subsets. Co-occurrence clustering excluded repertoires with fewer than 30,000 or more than 120,000 public chains, plus five with anomalous nucleotide sharing. TCRdb re-hosts the immuneACCESS table, in-frame sequences only. Its copies lack some clones; in the studies checked, an unresolved V gene accounts for under half of them, and the cause for the rest is not known. D and trimming were read from the DNA, whereas the V and J calls and clone size are those reported in that table. The sample records some 130,000 clones, 80% of which are singletons. The ten biggest clones cover 1% of the sample.

The full study reports these points: Correlated functional status among segregating V segments might be attributable to linkage disequilibrium, but an unknown experimental factor could not be ruled out. In a later analysis, HLA-associated TCR beta chains showed more clonal expansion and lower generation probabilities than non-associated chains that were equally common. A later analysis found that TCR association rates varied across HLA loci, with DRB1 alleles showing the most associated TCRs and HLA-C alleles the fewest. Specific HLA alleles were associated with 15,000 to 20,000 TCR beta sequences at a false discovery rate of 0.05 in a later analysis. A cluster of highly shared sequence variants was judged likely to be a technical artifact of the sequencing pipeline. Presence/absence analyses assumed roughly uniform sequencing depth across donors, an assumption that may not hold. The cohort was sequenced for TCR beta chains only, and without alpha or paired-chain data the features that could be detected were limited. Because some donors lacked HLA typing at each locus, the association tests relied only on the typed subset. A further reported finding was that TCR beta sequences accurately predicted the HLA-A and HLA-B alleles for most subjects in the first cohort. A later genetic analysis reported fewer N-insertions in productive TCRs among donors in an Asian-associated ancestry cluster than the approximately 700-donor mean. Cytomegalovirus status was reported to be diagnosed by the classifier with high specificity and sensitivity in both the original and validation cohorts. While some public TCRs were present in many individuals, most TCR sequences turned up only very rarely across donors. V-gene and J-gene trimming of TCR beta chains was associated with a missense DCLRE1C variant in a later genetic analysis, and the association was replicated in an independent cohort. Because counts were too low, fewer than 20 rarely observed V segments, including chromosome 9 orphons, were excluded from the earlier analysis of under 650 of the donors. The authors suggested that the approach could potentially be generalized to other disease states and immunological phenotypes. According to a later analysis, parvovirus B19, influenza, CMV and Epstein-Barr virus appeared linked to several top co-occurrence clusters. A total of fewer than 200 TCR beta chains were listed by the study as associated with cytomegalovirus. Assigning TCR associations to individual alleles was difficult when HLA alleles, especially DR and DQ, strongly co-occurred. A later analysis found that most CMV-associated TCR beta chains appeared HLA-restricted, with HLA associations seemingly driven largely by CMV exposure. In vitro tests confirmed that a few of the cytomegalovirus-associated TCR beta chains recognize cytomegalovirus antigens. In an earlier analysis of 450 to 750 of the donors, most TCR beta V segments appeared in productive rearrangements about 87% or about 30% of the time, broadly matching IMGT annotations. The only immune exposure information available for the cohort was CMV serostatus.

Details on this clone: Its antigen remains unidentified. Base qualities are not at hand, and no much larger clone is one base apart.

This TCR derives from a man aged 35-49 years in good health and CMV-seronegative. Sequenced input: PBMCs.

The CDR3 has the sequence CASSIVQGFNEQFF. Here is the DNA: TGTGCCAGTAGTATCGTACAGGGTTTCAATGAGCAGTTCTTC. This chain is built from TRBV19 and TRBJ2-1; TRBD1 is a weak D gene call, 6 bases matching. The junction carries 12 bases between V and J, which are trimmed by 3 bases and 6 bases respectively. Reading the germline V gene (reference sequence) gives CDR1 LNHDA and CDR2 SQIVND. The CDR3 numbers 14 residues from cysteine through phenylalanine. Only the CDR3 DNA stays, 42 bases, in frame from base 1.